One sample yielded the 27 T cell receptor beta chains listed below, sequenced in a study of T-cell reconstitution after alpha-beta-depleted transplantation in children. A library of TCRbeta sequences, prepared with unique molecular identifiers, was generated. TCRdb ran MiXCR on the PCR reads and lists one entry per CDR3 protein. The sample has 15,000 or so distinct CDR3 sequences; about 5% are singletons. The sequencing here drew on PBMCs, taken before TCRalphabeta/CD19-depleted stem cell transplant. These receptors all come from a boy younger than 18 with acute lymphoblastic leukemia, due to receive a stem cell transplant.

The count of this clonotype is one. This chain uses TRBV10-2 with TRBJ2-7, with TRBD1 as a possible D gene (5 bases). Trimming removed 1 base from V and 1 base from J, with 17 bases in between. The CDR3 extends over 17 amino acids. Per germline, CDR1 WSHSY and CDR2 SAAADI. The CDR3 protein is CASSELKGDGGSYEQYF. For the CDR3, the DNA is TGCGCCAGCAGTGAGTTAAAAGGGGATGGTGGTTCCTACGAGCAGTACTTC.

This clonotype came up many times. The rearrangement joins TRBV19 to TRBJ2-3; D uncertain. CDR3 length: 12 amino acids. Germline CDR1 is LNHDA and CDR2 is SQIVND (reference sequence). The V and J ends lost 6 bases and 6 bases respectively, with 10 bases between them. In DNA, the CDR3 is TGTGCCAGTAGCTCCGGAAGGGATACGCAGTATTTT. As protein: CASSSGRDTQYF.

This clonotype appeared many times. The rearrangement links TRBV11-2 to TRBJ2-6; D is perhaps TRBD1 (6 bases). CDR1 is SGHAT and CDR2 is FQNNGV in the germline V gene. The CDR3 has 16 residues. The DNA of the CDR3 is TGTGGAAATGGGGGCAGGGATATCTCTGGGGCCAACGTCCTGACTTTC. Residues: CGNGGRDISGANVLTF.

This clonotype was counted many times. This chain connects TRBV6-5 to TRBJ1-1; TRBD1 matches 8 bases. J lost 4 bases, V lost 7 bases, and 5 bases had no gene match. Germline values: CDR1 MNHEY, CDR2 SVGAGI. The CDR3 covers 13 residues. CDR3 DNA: TGTGCCAGCAAAGCAGGACAGGGCACTGAAGCTTTCTTT. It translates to CASKAGQGTEAFF.

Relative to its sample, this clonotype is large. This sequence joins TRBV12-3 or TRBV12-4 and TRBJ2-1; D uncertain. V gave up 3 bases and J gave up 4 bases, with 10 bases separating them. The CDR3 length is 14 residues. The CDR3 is CASSFGSWYNEQFF. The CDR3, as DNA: TGTGCCAGCAGTTTTGGTAGTTGGTACAATGAGCAGTTCTTC.

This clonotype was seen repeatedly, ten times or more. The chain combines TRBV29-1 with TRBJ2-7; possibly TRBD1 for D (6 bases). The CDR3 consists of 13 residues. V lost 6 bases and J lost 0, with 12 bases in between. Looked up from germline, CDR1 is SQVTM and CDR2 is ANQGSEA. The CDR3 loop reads CSVYTGNSYEQYF. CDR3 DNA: TGCAGCGTCTACACAGGGAACTCCTACGAGCAGTACTTC.

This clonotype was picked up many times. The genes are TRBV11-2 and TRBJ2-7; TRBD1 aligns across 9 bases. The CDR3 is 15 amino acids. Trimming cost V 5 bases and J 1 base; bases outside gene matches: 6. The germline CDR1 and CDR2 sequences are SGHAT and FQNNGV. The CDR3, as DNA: TGTGCCAGCAGCAAACCCGGGACAGGGTCCTACGAGCAGTACTTC. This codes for CASSKPGTGSYEQYF.

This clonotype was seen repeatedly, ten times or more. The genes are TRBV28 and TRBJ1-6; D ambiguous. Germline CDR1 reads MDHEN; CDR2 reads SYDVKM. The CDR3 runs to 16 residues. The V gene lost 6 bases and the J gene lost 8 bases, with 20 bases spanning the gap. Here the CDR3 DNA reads TGTGCCAGCAGCCCCCCCGCAGGCCCCTGGGATTCACCCCTCCACTTT. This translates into CASSPPAGPWDSPLHF.

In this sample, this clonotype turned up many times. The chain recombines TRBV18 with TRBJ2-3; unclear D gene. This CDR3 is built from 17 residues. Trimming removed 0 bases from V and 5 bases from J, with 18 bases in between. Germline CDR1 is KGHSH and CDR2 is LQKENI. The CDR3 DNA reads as TGTGCCAGCTCACCACCGTACGGACCAAATTCGGTAGATACGCAGTATTTT. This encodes CASSPPYGPNSVDTQYF.

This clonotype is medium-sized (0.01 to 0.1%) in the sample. DNA of the CDR3: TGCGCCAGCAGCTTGCTGGGCCCTACTCTCTCTGGGGCCAACGTCCTGACTTTC. Amino acids: CASSLLGPTLSGANVLTF. This sequence joins TRBV5-1 and TRBJ2-6, with unresolved D. Germline V gene sequence: CDR1 SGHRS, CDR2 YFSETQ. This CDR3 has 18 residues. V lost 1 base and J 0 bases, leaving 14 bases between the germline ends.

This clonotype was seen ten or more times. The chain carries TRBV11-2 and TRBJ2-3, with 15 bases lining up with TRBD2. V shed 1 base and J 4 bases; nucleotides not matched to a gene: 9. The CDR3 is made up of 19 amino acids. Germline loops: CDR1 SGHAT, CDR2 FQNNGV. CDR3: CASSLVGVGLAGGSDTQYF. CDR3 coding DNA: TGTGCCAGCAGCTTAGTAGGTGTGGGACTAGCGGGAGGTTCAGATACGCAGTATTTT.

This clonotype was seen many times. The CDR3 here is CASSLLTGGNSPLHF. In DNA form, the CDR3 reads TGTGCCAGCAGTTTACTAACAGGGGGGAATTCACCCCTCCACTTT. The chain uses TRBV12-3 or TRBV12-4 and TRBJ1-6, with TRBD1 identical over 8 bases. This CDR3 has 15 residues. V lost 2 bases to trimming and J lost 7 bases; unmatched junction nucleotides: 4.

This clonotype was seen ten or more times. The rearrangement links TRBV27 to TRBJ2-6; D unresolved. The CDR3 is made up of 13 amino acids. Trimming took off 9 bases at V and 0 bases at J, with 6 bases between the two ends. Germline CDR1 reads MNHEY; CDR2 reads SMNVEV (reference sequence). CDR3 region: CASTNSGANVLTF. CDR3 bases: TGTGCCAGTACGAACTCTGGGGCCAACGTCCTGACTTTC.

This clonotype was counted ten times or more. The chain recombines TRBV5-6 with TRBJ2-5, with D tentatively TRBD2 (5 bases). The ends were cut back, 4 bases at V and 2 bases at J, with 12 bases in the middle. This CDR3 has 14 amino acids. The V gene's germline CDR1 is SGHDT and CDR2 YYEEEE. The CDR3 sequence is CASSPASLQETQYF. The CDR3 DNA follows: TGTGCCAGCAGCCCAGCTAGCTTACAAGAGACCCAGTACTTC.

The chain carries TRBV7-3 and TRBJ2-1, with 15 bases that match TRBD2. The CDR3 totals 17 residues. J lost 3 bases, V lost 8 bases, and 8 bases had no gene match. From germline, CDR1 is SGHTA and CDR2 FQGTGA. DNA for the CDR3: TGTGCCAGCTGGGCGGGACTAGCGGGAGGAATCTACAATGAGCAGTTCTTC. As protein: CASWAGLAGGIYNEQFF.

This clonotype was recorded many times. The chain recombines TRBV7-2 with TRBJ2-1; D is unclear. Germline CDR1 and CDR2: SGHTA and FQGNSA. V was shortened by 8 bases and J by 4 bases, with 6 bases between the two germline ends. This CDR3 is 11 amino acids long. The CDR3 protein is CASHAYNEQFF. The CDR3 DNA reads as TGTGCCAGCCATGCTTACAATGAGCAGTTCTTC.

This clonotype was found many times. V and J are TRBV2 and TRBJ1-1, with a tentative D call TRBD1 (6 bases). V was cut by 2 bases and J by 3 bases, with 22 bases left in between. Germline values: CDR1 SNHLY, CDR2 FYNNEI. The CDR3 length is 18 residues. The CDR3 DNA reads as TGTGCCAGCAGTGAAATTGGTCGAAGGTGGGGGGCGCACACTGAAGCTTTCTTT. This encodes CASSEIGRRWGAHTEAFF. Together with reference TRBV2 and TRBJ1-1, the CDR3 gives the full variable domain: EPEVTQTPSHQVTQMGQEVILRCVPISNHLYFYWYRQILGQKVEFLVSFYNNEISEKSEIFDDQFSVERPDGSNFTLKIRSTKLEDSAMYFCASSEIGRRWGAHTEAFFGQGTRLTVV.

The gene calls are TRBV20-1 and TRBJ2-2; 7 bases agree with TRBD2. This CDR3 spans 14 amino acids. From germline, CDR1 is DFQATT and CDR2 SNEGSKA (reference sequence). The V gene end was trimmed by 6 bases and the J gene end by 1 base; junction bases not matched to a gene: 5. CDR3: CSAKREGNTGELFF. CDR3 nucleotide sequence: TGCAGTGCCAAAAGGGAGGGGAACACCGGGGAGCTGTTTTTT.

Here the CDR3 reads CASSDGQYNEQFF. For the CDR3, the DNA is TGTGCCAGCAGTGACGGACAGTACAATGAGCAGTTCTTC. The chain links TRBV6-4 to TRBJ2-1, with D tentatively TRBD1 (6 bases). Germline CDR1 is MRHNA and CDR2 is SNTAGT. V was shortened by 2 bases and J by 4 bases, with 6 bases between the two germline ends. CDR3 length equals 13 residues.

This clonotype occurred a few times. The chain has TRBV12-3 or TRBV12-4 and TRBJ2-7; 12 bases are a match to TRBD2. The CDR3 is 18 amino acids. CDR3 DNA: TGTACCATCAGTTTAAACCGACTAGCGGGGGACGCCGGATACGAGCAGTACTTC. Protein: CTISLNRLAGDAGYEQYF.

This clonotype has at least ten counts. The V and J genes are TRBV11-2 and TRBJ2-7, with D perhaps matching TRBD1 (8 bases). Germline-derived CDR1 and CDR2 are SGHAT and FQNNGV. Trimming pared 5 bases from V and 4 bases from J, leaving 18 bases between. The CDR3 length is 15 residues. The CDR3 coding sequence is TGTGCCAGCAGCCGCGGGGGACAGGCGAAGTACGAGCAGTACTTC. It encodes CASSRGGQAKYEQYF.

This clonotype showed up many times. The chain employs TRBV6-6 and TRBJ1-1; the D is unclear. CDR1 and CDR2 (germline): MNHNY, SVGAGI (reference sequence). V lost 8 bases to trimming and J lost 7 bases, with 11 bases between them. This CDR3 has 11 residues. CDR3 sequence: CASLAVVEAFF. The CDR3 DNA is TGTGCCAGCTTGGCCGTAGTTGAAGCTTTCTTT.

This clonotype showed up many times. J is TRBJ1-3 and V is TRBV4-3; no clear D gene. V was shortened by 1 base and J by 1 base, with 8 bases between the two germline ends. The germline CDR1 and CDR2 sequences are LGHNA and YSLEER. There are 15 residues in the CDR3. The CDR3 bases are TGCGCCAGCAGCCAAGTAAAAGGATCTGGAAACACCATATATTTT. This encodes CASSQVKGSGNTIYF.

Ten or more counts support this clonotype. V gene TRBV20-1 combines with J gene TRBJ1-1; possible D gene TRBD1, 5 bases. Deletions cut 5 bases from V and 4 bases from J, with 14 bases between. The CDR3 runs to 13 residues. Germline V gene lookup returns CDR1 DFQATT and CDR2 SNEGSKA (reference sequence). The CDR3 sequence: CSAYNMGVTEAFF. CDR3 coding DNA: TGCAGTGCTTACAATATGGGGGTCACTGAAGCTTTCTTT.

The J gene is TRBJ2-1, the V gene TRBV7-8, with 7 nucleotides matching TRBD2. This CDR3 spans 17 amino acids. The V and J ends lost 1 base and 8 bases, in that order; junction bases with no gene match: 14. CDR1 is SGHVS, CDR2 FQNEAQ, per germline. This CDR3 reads CASSLGVGGRSRDEQFF. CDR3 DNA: TGTGCCAGCAGCTTAGGGGTAGGCGGGAGATCTAGGGATGAGCAGTTCTTC. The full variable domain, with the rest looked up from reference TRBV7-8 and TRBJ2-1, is GAGVSQSPRYKVAKRGQDVALRCDPISGHVSLFWYQQALGQGPEFLTYFQNEAQLDKSGLPSDRFFAERPEGSVSTLKIQRTQQEDSAVYLCASSLGVGGRSRDEQFFGPGTRLTVL.

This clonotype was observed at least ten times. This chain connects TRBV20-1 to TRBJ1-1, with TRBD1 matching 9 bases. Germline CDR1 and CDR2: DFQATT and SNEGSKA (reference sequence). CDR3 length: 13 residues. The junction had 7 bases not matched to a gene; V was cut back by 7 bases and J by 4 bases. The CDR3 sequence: CSGGQGGTTEAFF. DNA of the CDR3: TGCAGTGGGGGACAGGGCGGAACCACTGAAGCTTTCTTT.

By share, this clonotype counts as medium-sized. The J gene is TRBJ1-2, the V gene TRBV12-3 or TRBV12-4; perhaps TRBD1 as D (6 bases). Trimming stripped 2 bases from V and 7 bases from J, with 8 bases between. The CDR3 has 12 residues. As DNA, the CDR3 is TGTGCCAGCAGTTTAACAGGGCCTGGCTACACCTTC. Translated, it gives CASSLTGPGYTF.